The 5 T cell receptor beta chains below all came from one sample that was sequenced in a study of cytomegalovirus exposure and HLA in healthy donors listed by TCRdb under 2017. The library was obtained by the immunoSEQ multiplex PCR assay. The multiplex PCR relied on a mix of 60 forward primers for TCR Vbeta segments and 13 reverse primers for TCR Jbeta segments. In its TCRdb copy, this immuneACCESS table keeps in-frame sequences only and misses some clones. Where compared with another copy, unresolved V genes explain less than half of these, and the others have no known cause. The sample yields over 200,000 clones; 60% to 80% were counted once. The ten largest make up less than 4.5% of the sample. Sequenced material: PBMCs. Receptors were obtained from a male donor in good health and CMV-seronegative.

As DNA, the CDR3 is TGTGCCAGCAGCCTCGGGAGGTCATCCACCGAGCAGTACTTC. This translates into CASSLGRSSTEQYF. This chain connects TRBV11-2 to TRBJ2-7; 7 bases map to TRBD2. The germline CDR1 and CDR2 sequences are SGHAT and FQNNGV. CDR3 length: 14 amino acids. V lost 5 bases, J lost 6 bases, and 10 bases stayed unmatched.

V is TRBV7-8 and J is TRBJ1-6; TRBD1 might be the D (6 bases). This CDR3 region has 13 residues. In germline, CDR1 is SGHVS, CDR2 FQNEAQ. With 1 base removed from V and 12 bases from J, the gap between germline ends came to 10 bases. The CDR3 DNA is TGTGCCAGCAGCTTAGACGCAGGGGAACCCCTCCACTTT. It specifies CASSLDAGEPLHF. Based on the CDR3 plus reference TRBV7-8 and TRBJ1-6, the full variable domain is GAGVSQSPRYKVAKRGQDVALRCDPISGHVSLFWYQQALGQGPEFLTYFQNEAQLDKSGLPSDRFFAERPEGSVSTLKIQRTQQEDSAVYLCASSLDAGEPLHFGNGTRLTVT.

This clone was counted once. The rearrangement links TRBV19 to TRBJ1-2; a possible D gene is TRBD1 (5 bases). Germline lookup yields CDR1 LNHDA and CDR2 SQIVND (reference sequence). V was shortened by 5 bases and J by 1 base, with 14 bases between the two germline ends. The CDR3 totals 15 residues. The CDR3 DNA is TGTGCCAGTAGTCCAAGGACACCGCTTAACTATGGCTACACCTTC. Translation gives CASSPRTPLNYGYTF.

This clone was detected once. The chain carries TRBV25-1 and TRBJ2-3, with 7 nucleotides matching TRBD1. V lost 6 bases, J lost 0 bases, and 3 bases stayed unmatched. The CDR3 is made up of 14 amino acids. Per the germline V gene, CDR1 is MGHDK and CDR2 is SYGVNS. The CDR3 coding sequence is TGTGCCAGCAGAGAGGGGGCTAGCACAGATACGCAGTATTTT. As protein: CASREGASTDTQYF.

CDR3 bases: TGCAGCGTTGAGGGCCTAGCCAAAAACATTCAGTACTTC. Translating gives CSVEGLAKNIQYF. The rearrangement uses TRBV29-1 and TRBJ2-4, with D hard to call. Trimming left V 3 bases short and J 0 bases short, with 6 bases between. Germline V gene sequence: CDR1 SQVTM, CDR2 ANQGSEA. The CDR3 sequence is 13 residues long. The complete variable domain, with remaining parts taken from reference TRBV29-1 and TRBJ2-4, reads SAVISQKPSRDICQRGTSLTIQCQVDSQVTMMFWYRQQPGQSLTLIATANQGSEATYESGFVIDKFPISRPNLTFSTLTVSNMSPEDSSIYLCSVEGLAKNIQYFGAGTRLSVL.